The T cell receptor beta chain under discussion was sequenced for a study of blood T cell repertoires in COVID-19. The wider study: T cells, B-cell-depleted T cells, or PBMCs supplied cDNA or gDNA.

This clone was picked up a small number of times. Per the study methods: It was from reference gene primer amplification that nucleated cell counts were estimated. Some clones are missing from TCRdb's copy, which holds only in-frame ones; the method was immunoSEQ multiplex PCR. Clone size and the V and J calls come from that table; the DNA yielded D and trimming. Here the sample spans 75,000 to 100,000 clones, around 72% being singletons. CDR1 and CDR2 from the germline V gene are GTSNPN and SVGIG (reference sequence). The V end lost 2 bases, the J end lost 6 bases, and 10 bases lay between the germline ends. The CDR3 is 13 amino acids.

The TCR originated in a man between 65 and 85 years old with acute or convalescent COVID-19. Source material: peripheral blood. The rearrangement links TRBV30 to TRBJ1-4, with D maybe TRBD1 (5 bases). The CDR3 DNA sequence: TGTGCCTGGAGTCCGCAGGGTTATGAAAAACTGTTTTTT. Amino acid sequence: CAWSPQGYEKLFF.